The 31 T cell receptor beta chains given below trace back to one sample, sequenced in a study of technical replicates of blood from a handful of donors. Generated by immunoSEQ multiplex PCR, the TCRdb table keeps only in-frame clones and is missing some. In the table there are roughly 93,000 clones, approximately 96% of which are singletons. The sample taken for sequencing was T cells isolated from PBMCs. The receptors come from a human donor in good health.

The chain recombines TRBV7-9 with TRBJ1-1; weak D call: TRBD1 (6 bases). CDR3 length equals 16 residues. V was trimmed by 5 bases and J by 1 base, leaving 17 bases between them. Looked up from germline, CDR1 is SEHNR and CDR2 is FQNEAQ (reference sequence). The CDR3 coding sequence is TGTGCCAGCAGCCCCGCGGGCAGGGGCAGGAACACTGAAGCTTTCTTT. Residues: CASSPAGRGRNTEAFF.

This clone was found a few times. This sequence joins TRBV2 and TRBJ2-7; 10 bases map to TRBD2. V shed 4 bases, J shed 2 bases, and the junction held 5 bases outside the gene matches. From germline, CDR1 is SNHLY and CDR2 FYNNEI. This CDR3 comprises 15 residues. In DNA form, the CDR3 reads TGTGCCAGCAGTGGTTGGACTAGCGGTCCCTACGAGCAGTACTTC. Protein sequence: CASSGWTSGPYEQYF.

The chain has TRBV5-1 and TRBJ2-1; TRBD1 might be the D (6 bases). Germline values: CDR1 SGHRS, CDR2 YFSETQ. Deletions cut 3 bases from V and 8 bases from J, with 18 bases between. The CDR3 contains 15 residues. The CDR3 sequence is CASSSILGHVDEQFF. CDR3 DNA sequence: TGCGCCAGCAGCTCCATCTTGGGACACGTGGATGAGCAGTTCTTC.

The CDR3 sequence: CASSLGGLAAVETQYF. CDR3 nucleotide sequence: TGTGCCAGCAGCCTGGGGGGGCTAGCGGCGGTCGAGACCCAGTACTTC. V and J are TRBV5-4 and TRBJ2-5; possibly TRBD2 for D (7 bases). This CDR3 is 16 amino acids long. The germline CDR1 and CDR2 sequences are SGHNT and YYREEE (reference sequence). The V end lost 4 bases, the J end lost 5 bases, and 21 bases lay between the germline ends.

This chain links TRBV28 with TRBJ2-7; maybe TRBD2 (6 bases). Trimming cost V 5 bases and J 5 bases, with 13 bases left between them. CDR3 size: 13 residues. CDR1 is MDHEN, CDR2 SYDVKM, per germline. CDR3 sequence reads: CASSVTSKDEQYF. The CDR3 nucleotides are TGTGCCAGCAGTGTGACTAGTAAGGACGAGCAGTACTTC.

This chain uses TRBV6-5 with TRBJ2-4; D gene ambiguous. V lost 10 bases and J 3 bases, leaving 13 bases between the germline ends. Germline V gives CDR1 MNHEY, CDR2 SVGAGI. There are 13 residues in the CDR3. CDR3: CATSLSSKNIQYF. The CDR3 DNA sequence: TGTGCCACCTCCCTGTCGAGCAAAAACATTCAGTACTTC.

This clone has only one observation. The chain couples TRBV5-1 to TRBJ2-5; unclear D gene. Per the germline V gene, CDR1 is SGHRS and CDR2 is YFSETQ. V lost 0 bases to trimming and J lost 5 bases, with 11 bases between them. The CDR3 extends over 14 amino acids. CDR3 region: CASSLGPPPETQYF. CDR3 in DNA: TGCGCCAGCAGCTTGGGGCCCCCCCCCGAGACCCAGTACTTC.

The CDR3 loop is CASSALSSGSQYF. Written as DNA, the CDR3 is TGTGCCAGCAGCGCACTAAGTAGCGGGTCGCAGTACTTC. The chain uses TRBV5-4 and TRBJ2-7; the match to TRBD2 covers 7 bases. Trimming cost V 4 bases and J 9 bases; bases outside gene matches: 10. This CDR3 spans 13 amino acids. Germline V gene data show CDR1 as SGHNT and CDR2 as YYREEE (reference sequence). Combining the CDR3 with reference TRBV5-4 and TRBJ2-7 gives the whole variable domain ETGVTQSPTHLIKTRGQQVTLRCSSQSGHNTVSWYQQALGQGPQFIFQYYREEENGRGNFPPRFSGLQFPNYSSELNVNALELDDSALYLCASSALSSGSQYFGPGTRLTVT.

The sample holds one count of this clone. CDR3 in DNA: TGTGCCAGCAGCTTATGGGACAGGGGCTACGAGCAGTACTTC. The encoded protein is CASSLWDRGYEQYF. This chain uses TRBV7-9 with TRBJ2-7; TRBD1 agrees at 10 bases. Germline-derived CDR1 and CDR2 are SEHNR and FQNEAQ (reference sequence). V gave up 2 bases and J gave up 3 bases; unmatched junction bases: 1. The CDR3 is 14 amino acids.

The genes are TRBV11-2 and TRBJ2-5, with 8 bases aligning to TRBD1. J gave up 5 bases and V 5 bases, and 1 base lay outside the gene matches. This CDR3 spans 12 amino acids. Germline assignment: CDR1 SGHAT and CDR2 FQNNGV. CDR3 sequence (DNA): TGTGCCAGCAGCCGGGACAGGGAGACCCAGTACTTC. As protein: CASSRDRETQYF.

This chain's CDR3 is CASSEGSGRFDTGELFF. The DNA for the CDR3 is TGTGCCAGCAGTGAAGGTAGCGGGAGGTTTGACACCGGGGAGCTGTTTTTT. This chain uses TRBV2 with TRBJ2-2; 10 positions agree with TRBD2. This CDR3 is built from 17 residues. CDR1 is SNHLY, CDR2 FYNNEI, per germline. Losses at the gene ends were 1 base for V and 3 bases for J; bases not matched to a gene: 5. The variable domain in full, completed from reference TRBV2 and TRBJ2-2, reads EPEVTQTPSHQVTQMGQEVILRCVPISNHLYFYWYRQILGQKVEFLVSFYNNEISEKSEIFDDQFSVERPDGSNFTLKIRSTKLEDSAMYFCASSEGSGRFDTGELFFGEGSRLTVL.

The table lists this clone with a count of one. The chain uses TRBV27 and TRBJ2-3; D possibly corresponds to TRBD2 (6 bases). Germline CDR1 reads MNHEY; CDR2 reads SMNVEV (reference sequence). This CDR3 spans 15 amino acids. Between the trimmed V and J ends, which lost 4 bases and 2 bases, there was a span of 13 bases. Here the CDR3 DNA reads TGTGCCAGCAGTTATGGGGGGATATACACAGATACGCAGTATTTT. This codes for CASSYGGIYTDTQYF.

Only one count was recorded for this clone. J is TRBJ1-1 and V is TRBV6-4; no clear D gene. Trimming removed 3 bases from V and 5 bases from J, with 10 bases in between. The CDR3 consists of 13 residues. Per germline, CDR1 MRHNA and CDR2 SNTAGT. CDR3 nucleotide sequence: TGTGCCAGCAGTGAATCCCCATTGACTGAAGCTTTCTTT. This translates into CASSESPLTEAFF.

The chain combines TRBV7-6 with TRBJ2-2; 14 bases are shared with TRBD2. The CDR3 length is 16 residues. Germline V gene data show CDR1 as SGHVS and CDR2 as FNYEAQ. Trimming cost V 5 bases and J 3 bases; bases outside gene matches: 2. CDR3 nucleotides: TGTGCCAGCAGCCGGGGACTAGCGGGAGACACCGGGGAGCTGTTTTTT. It yields the protein CASSRGLAGDTGELFF. Full variable domain (outside the CDR3, taken from reference TRBV7-6 and TRBJ2-2): GAGVSQSPRYKVTKRGQDVALRCDPISGHVSLYWYRQALGQGPEFLTYFNYEAQQDKSGLPNDRFSAERPEGSISTLTIQRTEQRDSAMYRCASSRGLAGDTGELFFGEGSRLTVL.

The chain is built from TRBV9 and TRBJ2-1; 9 nucleotides match TRBD2. CDR3 length equals 18 residues. The germline gives CDR1 SGDLS, CDR2 YYNGEE. Trimming removed 4 bases from V and 4 bases from J; junction bases left unmatched: 15. The CDR3 DNA reads as TGTGCCAGCAGCCTCGTAGATTCTCCAGCGGGGGGTTACAATGAGCAGTTCTTC. Translation: CASSLVDSPAGGYNEQFF.

The rearrangement uses TRBV5-6 and TRBJ2-7; D is possibly TRBD1 (6 bases). The CDR3 has 15 amino acids. Trimming removed 3 bases from V and 4 bases from J, with 17 bases in between. Germline V lookup: CDR1 SGHDT, CDR2 YYEEEE. The CDR3 protein is CASSSAGTLQYEQYF. The CDR3 region has the DNA TGTGCCAGCAGCTCTGCCGGGACACTACAGTACGAGCAGTACTTC.

Only one count was recorded for this clone. The chain is built from TRBV15 and TRBJ2-2; 9 nucleotides match TRBD1. V lost 1 base and J lost 7; bases outside the gene matches: 7. The CDR3 sequence is 16 residues long. Germline assignment: CDR1 LNHNV and CDR2 YYDKDF (reference sequence). Written as DNA, the CDR3 is TGTGCCACCAGCAGAGGGGGACAGGGAGGCGTCGGGGAGCTGTTTTTT. Translated: CATSRGGQGGVGELFF. Looking up the rest from reference TRBV15 and TRBJ2-2 gives the full variable domain: DAMVIQNPRYQVTQFGKPVTLSCSQTLNHNVMYWYQQKSSQAPKLLFHYYDKDFNNEADTPDNFQSRRPNTSFCFLDIRSPGLGDTAMYLCATSRGGQGGVGELFFGEGSRLTVL.

In this sample, this clone turned up a few times. The chain combines TRBV5-4 with TRBJ2-1, with D maybe TRBD1 (6 bases). Trimming stripped 2 bases from V and 7 bases from J, with 10 bases between. CDR1 is SGHNT and CDR2 is YYREEE in the germline V gene (reference sequence). The CDR3 covers 13 residues. The CDR3 DNA is TGTGCCAGCAGCTTTACAGGGATGAATGAGCAGTTCTTC. It codes for CASSFTGMNEQFF.

The chain joins TRBV19 to TRBJ1-4; D unresolved. The CDR3 is made up of 15 amino acids. Germline CDR1 reads LNHDA; CDR2 reads SQIVND (reference sequence). V was clipped by 5 bases and J by 0 bases, with 10 bases between them. The CDR3 DNA is TGTGCCAGTAGTTCCCTAGGAACAACTAATGAAAAACTGTTTTTT. This encodes CASSSLGTTNEKLFF.

This clone has only one observation. V is TRBV4-1 and J is TRBJ2-1; the match to TRBD1 covers 7 bases. Germline loops: CDR1 MGHRA, CDR2 YSYEKL. The CDR3 is 12 residues long. Trimming removed 2 bases from V and 9 bases from J; junction bases left unmatched: 1. The CDR3 DNA follows: TGCGCCAGCAGCCAAACAGGGGTTGAGCAGTTCTTC. As protein: CASSQTGVEQFF.

This chain connects TRBV12-1 to TRBJ1-4; the DNA was not used to check the table's D call, TRBD1. TRBV12-1 is given as a pseudogene. The CDR3 is 15 residues long. The CDR3, as DNA: TGTGCCAGCAGCCATTTCCTGCAGGGCAATGAAAAACTGTTTTTT. This sequence encodes CASSHFLQGNEKLFF.

This chain connects TRBV7-6 to TRBJ2-3; TRBD1 matches at 7 bases. The V and J ends lost 3 bases and 3 bases, in that order; junction bases with no gene match: 0. The CDR3 loop spans 13 amino acids. The germline V gene has CDR1 SGHVS and CDR2 FNYEAQ. The CDR3 sequence is CASSFRGTDTQYF. As DNA, the CDR3 is TGTGCCAGCAGCTTCAGGGGGACAGATACGCAGTATTTT.

The chain employs TRBV12-5 and TRBJ2-2; D remains ambiguous. Germline V CDR1 and CDR2: LGHNT, FRNRAP. This CDR3 is built from 16 residues. Trimming took off 6 bases at V and 0 bases at J, with 14 bases between the two ends. The CDR3 spells CASGPVVIANTGELFF. Here the CDR3 DNA reads TGTGCTAGTGGCCCCGTGGTCATAGCGAACACCGGGGAGCTGTTTTTT. The full variable domain, rest sourced from reference TRBV12-5 and TRBJ2-2, is DARVTQTPRHKVTEMGQEVTMRCQPILGHNTVFWYRQTMMQGLELLAYFRNRAPLDDSGMPKDRFSAEMPDATLATLKIQPSEPRDSAVYFCASGPVVIANTGELFFGEGSRLTVL.

This clone occurred once. V gene TRBV18 combines with J gene TRBJ2-5; 11 nucleotides align to TRBD2. The CDR3 loop spans 15 amino acids. With V trimmed by 0 bases and J by 3 bases, 0 bases remained unmatched. Per the germline V gene, CDR1 is KGHSH and CDR2 is LQKENI. The CDR3: CASSPPGLAEETQYF. DNA of the CDR3: TGTGCCAGCTCACCACCGGGACTAGCGGAAGAGACCCAGTACTTC.

Details on this clone: Other DNA sequences of this sample code for an identical CDR3. The chain uses TRBV28 and TRBJ2-7; no firm D call. The V gene lost 6 bases and the J gene lost 3 bases, with 9 bases spanning the gap. Germline V gene sequence: CDR1 MDHEN, CDR2 SYDVKM. The CDR3 is 12 residues long. The CDR3 sequence is CASRIAGYEQYF. The CDR3 DNA reads TGTGCCAGCAGGATAGCCGGCTACGAGCAGTACTTC.

This chain connects TRBV11-3 to TRBJ1-1; D is unresolved. The CDR3 extends over 16 amino acids. Germline CDR1 and CDR2: SGHNT and YENEEA. Trimming removed 7 bases from V and 4 bases from J, with 22 bases in between. The DNA for the CDR3 is TGTGCCAGCACTCTTAAGGCGGAATCCCCCGGCACTGAAGCTTTCTTT. Protein sequence: CASTLKAESPGTEAFF.

This sequence joins TRBV30 and TRBJ1-2; D perhaps matches TRBD1 (5 bases). V lost 0 bases to trimming and J lost 7 bases, with 18 bases between them. Germline assignment: CDR1 GTSNPN and CDR2 SVGIG (reference sequence). This CDR3 has 15 amino acids. DNA for the CDR3: TGTGCCTGGAGTGTGGGGATCAGGGATTTTGGTGGCTACACCTTC. Protein product: CAWSVGIRDFGGYTF. Drawing the rest from reference TRBV30 and TRBJ1-2, the complete variable domain is SQTIHQWPATLVQPVGSPLSLECTVEGTSNPNLYWYRQAAGRGLQLLFYSVGIGQISSEVPQNLSASRPQDRQFILSSKKLLLSDSGFYLCAWSVGIRDFGGYTFGSGTRLTVV.

This clone was counted a single time. CDR3 region: CASSRSGPTTFGQYF. CDR3 coding DNA: TGTGCCAGCAGCCGAAGCGGGCCTACCACCTTTGGGCAGTACTTC. J is TRBJ2-7 and V is TRBV28, with D perhaps TRBD2 (6 bases). V was shortened by 6 bases and J by 9 bases, with 24 bases between the two germline ends. This CDR3 is 15 amino acids long. From germline, CDR1 is MDHEN and CDR2 SYDVKM.

The V and J genes are TRBV14 and TRBJ1-2, with a possible D match to TRBD1 (5 bases). The V gene lost 4 bases and the J gene lost 2 bases, with 14 bases spanning the gap. This CDR3 comprises 15 residues. Germline loops: CDR1 SGHDN, CDR2 FVKESK. CDR3: CASSPTRTTNYGYTF. The CDR3 DNA reads as TGTGCCAGCAGCCCGACCCGGACAACAAACTATGGCTACACCTTC.

This rearrangement joins TRBV7-8 to TRBJ2-7, with TRBD2 identical over 9 bases. Germline trimming cut 2 bases from V and 5 bases from J; bases unmatched to any gene: 10. In germline, CDR1 is SGHVS, CDR2 FQNEAQ. CDR3 length: 16 residues. The CDR3 nucleotides are TGTGCCAGCAGCTTAACAGATAGCGGGAGTAAAGACGAGCAGTACTTC. It translates to CASSLTDSGSKDEQYF.

The chain joins TRBV5-1 to TRBJ2-1; 7 nucleotides agree with TRBD2. With 1 base clipped from V and 10 bases from J, the junction kept 2 bases outside the gene matches. Germline loops: CDR1 SGHRS, CDR2 YFSETQ. CDR3 size: 12 residues. This CDR3 is CASSLKLAEQFF. CDR3 in DNA: TGCGCCAGCAGCTTGAAACTAGCGGAGCAGTTCTTC.